The 18 T cell receptor beta chains below all came from one sample that was sequenced in a study of OX40 agonist ivuxolimab in advanced cancers. Libraries were constructed by the immunoSEQ multiplex PCR assay. Sourced from immuneACCESS, this table was stored by TCRdb with only in-frame sequences that have V and J called. A share of the clones is absent; for the studies checked, an unresolved V gene accounts for under half, and the remainder has no known explanation. This sample comprises around 80,000 clones, about 91% of them detected only once. The top ten hold about 2% of the sample. Specimen: CD4+ or CD8+ T cells sorted from blood, collected in a trial of the OX40 agonist ivuxolimab. The receptors come from an adult with an advanced solid tumor such as melanoma, head and neck, liver or kidney cancer.

The chain links TRBV7-2 to TRBJ1-2, with D unresolved. There are 12 residues in the CDR3. V dropped 0 bases and J dropped 8 bases, with 7 bases sitting between them. CDR1 SGHTA and CDR2 FQGNSA come from the germline V gene. For the CDR3, the DNA is TGTGCCAGCAGCTTAGCGGCCGCGGGCTACACCTTC. Protein sequence: CASSLAAAGYTF. The complete variable domain, with remaining parts taken from reference TRBV7-2 and TRBJ1-2, reads GAGVSQSPSNKVTEKGKDVELRCDPISGHTALYWYRQSLGQGLEFLIYFQGNSAPDKSGLPSDRFSAERTGGSVSTLTIQRTQQEDSAVYLCASSLAAAGYTFGSGTRLTVV.

This chain joins TRBV28 and TRBJ2-2, with a tentative D call TRBD1 (5 bases). The germline V and J ends were trimmed by 3 bases and 6 bases, with 11 bases remaining between them. This CDR3 contains 14 residues. CDR1 and CDR2 from the germline V gene are MDHEN and SYDVKM. As DNA, the CDR3 is TGTGCCAGCAGTTTTGACAGTGTGGCCGGGGAGCTGTTTTTT. As protein: CASSFDSVAGELFF.

The chain joins TRBV7-2 to TRBJ1-1, with TRBD1 matching over 9 bases. Per germline, CDR1 SGHTA and CDR2 FQGNSA. The CDR3 has 14 amino acids. J gave up 1 base and V 5 bases, and 2 bases lay outside the gene matches. The CDR3 spells CASSRGQGNTEAFF. In nucleotides, the CDR3 is TGTGCCAGCAGCCGGGGACAGGGGAACACTGAAGCTTTCTTT.

The chain is built from TRBV6-1 and TRBJ2-2; 8 positions match TRBD1. The ends lost 3 bases at V and 4 bases at J; junction bases unmatched: 1. CDR3 length equals 14 residues. Germline CDR1 and CDR2: MNHNS and SASEGT. CDR3 region: CASSDQGATGELFF. The CDR3 DNA sequence: TGTGCCAGCAGTGACCAGGGGGCCACCGGGGAGCTGTTTTTT.

In this sample, this clone turned up once. This chain connects TRBV19 to TRBJ1-5; D not certain. This CDR3 spans 15 amino acids. CDR1 and CDR2 from the germline V gene are LNHDA and SQIVND (reference sequence). Trimming stripped 3 bases from V and 0 bases from J, with 9 bases between. The CDR3 DNA sequence: TGTGCCAGTAGTATGTGGGCGTATAGCAATCAGCCCCAGCATTTT. This encodes CASSMWAYSNQPQHF.

The sample holds one count of this clone. The chain is built from TRBV18 and TRBJ2-7; 7 bases match TRBD2. Germline CDR1 reads KGHSH; CDR2 reads LQKENI. The CDR3 runs to 16 residues. Germline trimming cut 0 bases from V and 0 bases from J; bases unmatched to any gene: 5. As DNA, the CDR3 is TGTGCCAGCTCACCACCGACCGGGGGGAGCTCCTACGAGCAGTACTTC. Translation gives CASSPPTGGSSYEQYF.

This chain connects TRBV19 to TRBJ2-1; 8 bases map to TRBD2. There are 15 residues in the CDR3. Germline V CDR1 and CDR2: LNHDA, SQIVND (reference sequence). V dropped 10 bases and J dropped 3; count of bases not matched to a gene: 11. The CDR3 region has the DNA TGTGCCAACCGAAGGGCGGGAGGAGGCTACAATGAGCAGTTCTTC. It codes for CANRRAGGGYNEQFF.

This clone was picked up one time. This sequence joins TRBV28 and TRBJ1-5; 7 bases map to TRBD1. Unmatched junction bases numbered 8, after V lost 5 bases and J lost 10 bases. From germline, CDR1 is MDHEN and CDR2 SYDVKM. The CDR3 totals 13 residues. CDR3 sequence (DNA): TGTGCCAGCAGTAATACCGGGACAGTCCCCCAGCATTTT. It yields the protein CASSNTGTVPQHF.

CDR3 coding DNA: TGTGCCAGCAGTTCCACGGGGGTTGTTGCCGGGGAGCTGTTTTTT. This codes for CASSSTGVVAGELFF. The V and J genes are TRBV7-6 and TRBJ2-2; tentatively, D is TRBD2 (6 bases). Germline V CDR1 and CDR2: SGHVS, FNYEAQ. The CDR3 extends over 15 amino acids. V dropped 6 bases and J dropped 6 bases, with 17 bases sitting between them.

This clone was detected a few times. The gene calls are TRBV30 and TRBJ1-5; TRBD1 agrees at 7 bases. From germline, CDR1 is GTSNPN and CDR2 SVGIG (reference sequence). The CDR3 is 13 amino acids. J was trimmed by 4 bases and V by 4 bases; bases with no gene match: 4. CDR3 sequence (DNA): TGTGCCTGGAACAGGGGAGGGAATCAGCCCCAGCATTTT. It codes for CAWNRGGNQPQHF.

V usage is TRBV7-9 and J usage is TRBJ2-6; unclear D gene. V lost 2 bases, J lost 4 bases, and 6 bases lay in between. Germline V gives CDR1 SEHNR, CDR2 FQNEAQ (reference sequence). The CDR3 extends over 14 amino acids. The CDR3: CASSLRAGANVLTF. CDR3 in DNA: TGTGCCAGCAGCTTACGAGCCGGGGCCAACGTCCTGACTTTC.

Only a few counts were recorded for this clone. The V gene is TRBV10-1, the J gene TRBJ1-2, with 9 positions matching TRBD1. J lost 7 bases, V lost 6 bases, and 6 bases had no gene match. Germline values: CDR1 WNHNN, CDR2 SYGVQD (reference sequence). The CDR3 covers 13 residues. This CDR3 is CASSRDRVSGYTF. The CDR3, as DNA: TGCGCCAGCAGCCGGGACAGGGTCTCTGGCTACACCTTC.

This clone was counted a few times. The chain is built from TRBV2 and TRBJ1-1; the D is unclear. The CDR3 is 13 residues long. The V end lost 4 bases, the J end lost 1 base, and 7 bases lay between the germline ends. In germline, CDR1 is SNHLY, CDR2 FYNNEI. The CDR3 nucleotides are TGTGCCAGCAGTGCAGGATGGAACACTGAAGCTTTCTTT. Translated, it gives CASSAGWNTEAFF.

This chain links TRBV30 with TRBJ2-7, with 15 bases that match TRBD2. Trimming removed 4 bases from V and 9 bases from J; junction bases left unmatched: 4. The CDR3 has 13 residues. Germline CDR1 is GTSNPN and CDR2 is SVGIG (reference sequence). The CDR3 loop reads CAWKGLAGGGQYF. The DNA for the CDR3 is TGTGCCTGGAAGGGACTAGCGGGGGGAGGGCAGTACTTC.

The V call is TRBV28, the J call TRBJ2-1; 8 bases are shared with TRBD2. CDR1 is MDHEN, CDR2 SYDVKM, per germline. This CDR3 has 15 amino acids. V shed 1 base, J shed 6 bases, and the junction held 5 bases outside the gene matches. The CDR3 loop is CASSLLSGGFNEQFF. The CDR3 region has the DNA TGTGCCAGCAGTTTATTGTCGGGAGGGTTCAATGAGCAGTTCTTC.

The rearrangement uses TRBV6-6 and TRBJ1-1, with 8 bases lining up with TRBD1. V was clipped by 4 bases and J by 3 bases; unmatched bases: 1. Looked up from germline, CDR1 is MNHNY and CDR2 is SVGAGI (reference sequence). This CDR3 is built from 13 residues. CDR3 residues: CASSFRGHTEAFF. DNA of the CDR3: TGTGCCAGCAGTTTCAGGGGGCACACTGAAGCTTTCTTT.

The chain links TRBV28 to TRBJ2-7, with D perhaps assigned TRBD1 or TRBD2 (5 bases each). Germline lookup yields CDR1 MDHEN and CDR2 SYDVKM. The CDR3 consists of 15 residues. Trimming cost V 5 bases and J 3 bases, with 17 bases left between them. The CDR3 DNA reads as TGTGCCAGCAGTCTCCCCGGGACCCTCGGCTACGAGCAGTACTTC. Amino acids: CASSLPGTLGYEQYF.

The gene calls are TRBV18 and TRBJ2-3, with no clear D. Germline V gene data show CDR1 as KGHSH and CDR2 as LQKENI. V gave up 0 bases and J gave up 5 bases, with 9 bases separating them. CDR3 length equals 14 residues. DNA for the CDR3: TGTGCCAGCTCACCACCGACGAGGCTAGATACGCAGTATTTT. Its translation is CASSPPTRLDTQYF.